The rows below give T cell receptor beta chains drawn from one sample of a study of T cell responses to AZD1222 COVID-19 vaccine. Measured with immunoSEQ multiplex PCR; TCRdb has only the in-frame clones, and not every one. The repertoire holds approximately 76,000 clones, about 84% seen once, with approximately 2.9% in the top ten. The sample here was peripheral blood, taken on day 0 of AZD1222 vaccination. The receptors stem from an adult in good health. Both conserved end residues are part of each CDR3. D genes are given only for firm matches. A row's size may be missing; if present it is once, few, many or a size class.

.	TRBV11-2	14	.	TRBJ2-1	CASSLPLAPNEQFF	TGTGCCAGCAGCTTACCTCTGGCCCCCAATGAGCAGTTCTTC
once	TRBV7-2	14	.	TRBJ1-1	CASSLVPGNTEAFF	TGTGCCAGCAGCTTAGTTCCGGGGAACACTGAAGCTTTCTTT
.	TRBV18	13	.	TRBJ1-1	CASSQDLNTEAFF	TGTGCCAGCTCACAGGACCTGAACACTGAAGCTTTCTTT
.	TRBV7-2	16	.	TRBJ2-2	CASSLAGGVGTGELFF	TGTGCCAGCAGCTTAGCGGGGGGAGTAGGCACCGGGGAGCTGTTTTTT
.	TRBV5-8	13	.	TRBJ1-1	CASSLGGNTEAFF	TGTGCCAGCAGCTTAGGAGGAAACACTGAAGCTTTCTTT
.	TRBV30	14	.	TRBJ1-2	CACHRDGGFYGYTF	TGTGCCTGCCATAGGGACGGGGGATTCTATGGCTACACCTTC
.	TRBV18	16	.	TRBJ1-3	CASSPVVAVSGNTIYF	TGTGCCAGCTCACCAGTGGTCGCCGTTTCTGGAAACACCATATATTTT
.	TRBV7-2	15	TRBD2	TRBJ2-7	CASSPLSGSSYEQYF	TGTGCCAGCAGCCCCCTTAGCGGGAGTAGTTACGAGCAGTACTTC
.	TRBV7-2	14	.	TRBJ2-5	CASSPRQTGETQYF	TGTGCCAGCAGCCCCAGACAGACGGGCGAGACCCAGTACTTC
.	TRBV4-3	14	TRBD1	TRBJ2-7	CASSQGQGAYEQYF	TGCGCCAGCAGCCAGGGACAGGGGGCTTACGAGCAGTACTTC
.	TRBV3-1/TRBV3-2	11	.	TRBJ2-1	CASSQRDEQFF	TGTGCCAGCAGCCAGAGAGATGAGCAGTTCTTC
few	TRBV3-1/TRBV3-2	14	.	TRBJ1-6	CASSQGHSNSPLHF	TGTGCCAGCAGCCAAGGGCACTCTAATTCACCCCTCCACTTT
.	TRBV7-2	14	.	TRBJ1-5	CASSYRGSNQPQHF	TGTGCCAGCAGTTACCGGGGAAGCAATCAGCCCCAGCATTTT
.	TRBV20-1	11	.	TRBJ2-7	CSANQAYEQYF	TGCAGTGCTAACCAGGCCTACGAGCAGTACTTC
.	TRBV6-1	15	TRBD1	TRBJ2-7	CASSSLQGISYEQYF	TGTGCCAGCAGCTCTTTACAGGGGATATCCTACGAGCAGTACTTC
.	TRBV30	15	TRBD1	TRBJ1-5	CAWSVLGQGRQPQHF	TGTGCCTGGAGTGTACTGGGACAGGGGAGGCAGCCCCAGCATTTT
once	TRBV7-2	14	.	TRBJ2-1	CASSLRSGSDEQFF	TGTGCCAGCAGCTTAAGGTCTGGGTCTGATGAGCAGTTCTTC
.	TRBV7-2	18	.	TRBJ2-7	CASSRQGGLGQSRGEQYF	TGTGCCAGCAGCCGTCAGGGGGGGTTAGGACAGTCTAGGGGTGAGCAGTACTTC
.	TRBV7-8	16	TRBD2	TRBJ2-5	CASSLALSGVGETQYF	TGTGCCAGCAGCTTAGCCCTTAGCGGGGTCGGAGAGACCCAGTACTTC
.	TRBV15	15	.	TRBJ2-5	CATSRDPAPQETQYF	TGTGCCACCAGCAGAGACCCCGCCCCTCAAGAGACCCAGTACTTC
.	TRBV5-6	14	.	TRBJ2-1	CASSPGSVYNEQFF	TGTGCCAGCAGCCCGGGTAGCGTCTACAATGAGCAGTTCTTC
few	TRBV12-5	17	.	TRBJ2-2	CASGLAPGTQATGELFF	TGTGCTAGTGGTTTAGCACCCGGGACCCAAGCGACCGGGGAGCTGTTTTTT
.	TRBV7-8	14	TRBD2	TRBJ2-7	CASSRRTSVIEQYF	TGTGCCAGCAGCCGTCGGACTAGCGTAATCGAGCAGTACTTC
.	TRBV6-5	12	.	TRBJ2-1	CASSYGAGEQFF	TGTGCCAGCAGTTACGGGGCCGGGGAGCAGTTCTTC
.	TRBV3-1/TRBV3-2	12	.	TRBJ2-5	CASRGAQETQYF	TGTGCCAGCAGGGGGGCCCAAGAGACCCAGTACTTC
.	TRBV3-1/TRBV3-2	13	.	TRBJ1-5	CASSQDRDQPQHF	TGTGCCAGCAGCCAAGATCGCGATCAGCCCCAGCATTTT
.	TRBV29-1	16	TRBD2	TRBJ2-1	CSVEGLAGETYNEQFF	TGCAGCGTAGAGGGACTAGCGGGGGAGACCTACAATGAGCAGTTCTTC
.	TRBV12-3/TRBV12-4	12	.	TRBJ1-1	CASSFSRGEAFF	TGTGCCAGCAGTTTTTCCCGCGGGGAGGCTTTCTTT
.	TRBV7-9	14	TRBD1	TRBJ1-1	CASSVTGVATEAFF	TGTGCCAGCAGCGTGACAGGGGTTGCCACTGAAGCTTTCTTT
.	TRBV9	14	.	TRBJ1-1	CASSVAAQATEAFF	TGTGCCAGCAGCGTAGCTGCACAGGCCACTGAAGCTTTCTTT
.	TRBV7-6	14	.	TRBJ2-7	CASSLGGGNYEQYF	TGTGCCAGCAGCTTAGGGGGCGGAAACTACGAGCAGTACTTC
.	TRBV4-2	13	.	TRBJ2-3	CASSQDLPSREYF	TGTGCCAGCAGCCAAGATTTGCCCTCCCGAGAGTATTTT
.	TRBV7-9	17	TRBD2	TRBJ2-5	CASSLAIGAGGQETQYF	TGTGCCAGCAGCTTAGCGATCGGAGCGGGGGGCCAAGAGACCCAGTACTTC
.	TRBV6-5	16	.	TRBJ1-1	CASSYSDSSEGVEAFF	TGTGCCAGCAGTTACTCGGATTCCAGCGAGGGAGTTGAAGCTTTCTTT
.	TRBV30	14	.	TRBJ1-6	CAWSVKRDNSPLHF	TGTGCCTGGAGTGTCAAGCGGGACAATTCACCCCTCCACTTT
once	TRBV5-6	14	.	TRBJ2-7	CASSFGSLSYEQYF	TGTGCCAGCAGCTTCGGGTCGCTTTCCTACGAGCAGTACTTC
once	TRBV3-1/TRBV3-2	21	TRBD2	TRBJ2-3	CASSRNWGVALASGSSDTQYF	TGTGCCAGCAGCCGAAACTGGGGCGTAGCCCTGGCTAGCGGGAGCTCAGATACGCAGTATTTT
.	TRBV10-3	16	.	TRBJ2-6	CAISFGASSGANVLTF	TGTGCCATCAGCTTCGGAGCTTCCTCTGGGGCCAACGTCCTGACTTTC
.	TRBV5-1	14	.	TRBJ2-2	CASSFSPAAGELFF	TGCGCCAGCAGCTTTTCCCCTGCGGCCGGGGAGCTGTTTTTT
.	TRBV5-1	18	TRBD1	TRBJ1-1	CASSFTPSGTGGGTEAFF	TGCGCCAGCAGTTTTACACCCTCCGGGACAGGGGGTGGAACTGAAGCTTTCTTT
.	TRBV7-2	16	TRBD2	TRBJ2-7	CASSLAMAGGRYEQYF	TGTGCCAGCAGCTTAGCTATGGCGGGAGGTAGATACGAGCAGTACTTC
few	TRBV6-4	16	.	TRBJ2-3	CASSDSLNGDTDTQYF	TGTGCCAGCAGTGACTCGTTGAACGGGGACACAGATACGCAGTATTTT
.	TRBV6-5	15	.	TRBJ2-1	CASSLGSGTYNEQFF	TGTGCCAGCAGTTTAGGGAGCGGCACCTACAATGAGCAGTTCTTC
.	TRBV18	14	.	TRBJ2-3	CASSPTGGGDTQYF	TGTGCCAGCTCACCAACGGGAGGGGGCGATACGCAGTATTTT
.	TRBV3-1/TRBV3-2	14	.	TRBJ2-5	CASSRRGGRETQYF	TGTGCCAGCAGCCGAAGAGGGGGTCGGGAGACCCAGTACTTC
.	TRBV15	14	.	TRBJ1-2	CATSRDQGRNGYTF	TGTGCCACCAGCAGAGATCAGGGGCGCAATGGCTACACCTTC
.	TRBV3-1/TRBV3-2	15	.	TRBJ1-4	CASSQGFITNEKLFF	TGTGCCAGCAGCCAGGGGTTTATAACTAATGAAAAACTGTTTTTT
.	TRBV3-1/TRBV3-2	15	.	TRBJ2-3	CASTTQGTSTDTQYF	TGTGCCAGCACCACCCAGGGGACTAGCACAGATACGCAGTATTTT
once	TRBV4-3	15	.	TRBJ1-2	CASSQEGSPGDGYTF	TGCGCCAGCAGCCAAGAAGGGTCACCAGGAGATGGCTACACCTTC
.	TRBV4-3	17	.	TRBJ2-5	CASSQDSGSLMRETQYF	TGCGCCAGCAGCCAAGATTCAGGTAGTCTGATGCGGGAGACCCAGTACTTC